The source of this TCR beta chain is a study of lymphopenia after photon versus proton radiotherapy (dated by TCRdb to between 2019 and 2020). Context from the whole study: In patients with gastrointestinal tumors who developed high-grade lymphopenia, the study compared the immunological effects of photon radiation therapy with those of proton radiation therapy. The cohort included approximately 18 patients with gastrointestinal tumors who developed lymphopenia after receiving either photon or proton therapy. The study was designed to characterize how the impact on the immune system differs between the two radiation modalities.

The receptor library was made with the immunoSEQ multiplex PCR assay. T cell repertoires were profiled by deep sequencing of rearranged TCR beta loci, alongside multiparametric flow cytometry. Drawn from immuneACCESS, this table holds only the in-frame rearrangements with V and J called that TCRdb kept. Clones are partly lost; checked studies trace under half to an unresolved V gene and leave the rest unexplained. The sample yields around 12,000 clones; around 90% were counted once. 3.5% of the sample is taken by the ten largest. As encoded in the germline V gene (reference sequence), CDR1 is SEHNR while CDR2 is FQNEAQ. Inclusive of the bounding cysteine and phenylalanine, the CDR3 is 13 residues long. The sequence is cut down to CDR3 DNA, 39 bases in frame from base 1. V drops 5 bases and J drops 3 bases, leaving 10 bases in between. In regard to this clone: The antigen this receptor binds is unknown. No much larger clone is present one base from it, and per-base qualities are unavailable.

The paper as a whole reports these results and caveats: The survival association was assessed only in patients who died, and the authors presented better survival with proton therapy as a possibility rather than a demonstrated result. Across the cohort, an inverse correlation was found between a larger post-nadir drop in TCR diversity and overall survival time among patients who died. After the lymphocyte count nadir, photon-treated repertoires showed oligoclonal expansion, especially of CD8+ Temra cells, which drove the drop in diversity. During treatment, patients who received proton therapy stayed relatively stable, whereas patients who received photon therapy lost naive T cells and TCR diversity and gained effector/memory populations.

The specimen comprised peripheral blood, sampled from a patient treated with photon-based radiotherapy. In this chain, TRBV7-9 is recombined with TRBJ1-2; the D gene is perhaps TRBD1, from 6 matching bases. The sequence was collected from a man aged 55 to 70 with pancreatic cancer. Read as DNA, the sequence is TGTGCCAGCAGCCAAGGACAGTACTATGGCTACACCTTC. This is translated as CASSQGQYYGYTF.